The 4 T cell receptor beta chains below all came from one sample that was sequenced in a study of control samples from healthy donors and cancer patients (TCRdb year 2020). Receptor libraries were prepared by the immunoSEQ multiplex PCR assay. The source is immuneACCESS, and TCRdb retained only in-frame sequences with V and J called. Part of the clones is not carried over; for the studies checked, unresolved V genes explain less than half of this, and the remainder is unexplained. The sample table shows around 180,000 clones, and approximately 91% are seen once. The ten largest clones capture 2% to 2.5% of the sample. Material for sequencing was blood. These receptors originate from a woman aged 40 to 49 in good health.

The chain employs TRBV5-1 and TRBJ1-6; weak D call: TRBD1 (5 bases). V lost 0 bases and J 6 bases, leaving 10 bases between the germline ends. Germline CDR1 is SGHRS and CDR2 is YFSETQ. This CDR3 contains 15 residues. The CDR3 reads CASSLVGGRNSPLHF. CDR3 nucleotides: TGCGCCAGCAGCTTGGTGGGGGGTCGTAATTCACCCCTCCACTTT.

This chain uses TRBV5-1 with TRBJ1-4, with D unresolved. This CDR3 comprises 13 residues. Germline V gene sequence: CDR1 SGHRS, CDR2 YFSETQ. V was cut by 2 bases and J by 12 bases, with 14 bases left in between. The DNA for the CDR3 is TGCGCCAGCAGCTTTTCCGATAAATCGGAACTGTTTTTT. Residues: CASSFSDKSELFF.

The CDR3 sequence: CSVGITGPNYGYTF. In DNA, the CDR3 is TGCAGCGTTGGAATCACGGGACCTAACTATGGCTACACCTTC. The genes are TRBV29-1 and TRBJ1-2; possibly TRBD1 for D (5 bases). This CDR3 is built from 14 residues. V lost 4 bases to trimming and J lost 0 bases, with 12 bases between them. Germline CDR1 reads SQVTM; CDR2 reads ANQGSEA.

The chain employs TRBV29-1 and TRBJ2-3; a weak D match, TRBD1 (5 bases). Per the germline V gene, CDR1 is SQVTM and CDR2 is ANQGSEA. Trimming shortened V by 6 bases and J by 3 bases, and 10 bases separated the two germline ends. This CDR3 is 12 amino acids long. CDR3 coding DNA: TGCAGCGTCACGCAGGGTACAGATACGCAGTATTTT. Translation: CSVTQGTDTQYF.